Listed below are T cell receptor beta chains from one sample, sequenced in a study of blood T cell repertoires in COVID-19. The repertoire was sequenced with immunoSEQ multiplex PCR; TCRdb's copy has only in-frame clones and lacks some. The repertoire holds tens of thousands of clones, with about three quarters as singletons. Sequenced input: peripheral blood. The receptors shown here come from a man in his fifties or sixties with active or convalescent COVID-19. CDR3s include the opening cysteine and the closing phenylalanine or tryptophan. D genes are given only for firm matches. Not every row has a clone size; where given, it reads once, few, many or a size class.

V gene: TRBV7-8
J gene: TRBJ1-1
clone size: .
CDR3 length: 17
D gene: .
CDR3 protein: CASSLIVVGRGNTEAFF
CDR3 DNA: TGTGCCAGCAGCCTCATTGTTGTTGGTAGGGGGAACACTGAAGCTTTCTTT

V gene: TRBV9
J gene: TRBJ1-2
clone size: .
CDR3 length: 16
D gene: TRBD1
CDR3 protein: CASSVAGTGGADGYTF
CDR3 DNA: TGTGCCAGCAGCGTGGCCGGGACAGGGGGCGCGGATGGCTACACCTTC

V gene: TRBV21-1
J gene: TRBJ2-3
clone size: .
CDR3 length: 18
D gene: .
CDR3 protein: CASSRGPRERGTTDTQYF
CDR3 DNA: TGTGCCAGCAGCCGGGGGCCTCGCGAGCGGGGGACCACAGATACGCAGTATTTT

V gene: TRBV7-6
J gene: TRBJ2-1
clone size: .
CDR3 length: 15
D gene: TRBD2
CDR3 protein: CASSIAGTSYNEQFF
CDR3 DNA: TGTGCCAGCAGCATTGCCGGGACTAGCTACAATGAGCAGTTCTTC

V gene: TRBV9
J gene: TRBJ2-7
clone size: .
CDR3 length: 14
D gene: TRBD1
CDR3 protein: CASSSTPGGAEQYF
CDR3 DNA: TGTGCCAGCAGCTCCACTCCAGGGGGCGCAGAGCAGTACTTC

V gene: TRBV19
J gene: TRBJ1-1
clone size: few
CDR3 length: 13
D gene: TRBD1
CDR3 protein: CASTPGQRTEAFF
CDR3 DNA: TGTGCCAGTACCCCGGGACAGAGGACTGAAGCTTTCTTT

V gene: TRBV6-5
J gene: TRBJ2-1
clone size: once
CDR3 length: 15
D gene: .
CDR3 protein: CASRRGGTPYNEQFF
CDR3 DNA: TGTGCCAGCAGAAGGGGGGGGACCCCATACAATGAGCAGTTCTTC

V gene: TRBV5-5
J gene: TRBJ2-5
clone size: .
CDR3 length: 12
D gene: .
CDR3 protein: CASSPGQETQYF
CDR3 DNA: TGTGCCAGCAGCCCAGGACAAGAGACCCAGTACTTC

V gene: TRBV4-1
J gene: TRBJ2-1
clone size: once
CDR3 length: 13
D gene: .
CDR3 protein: CASSQGTATEQFF
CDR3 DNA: TGCGCCAGCAGCCAAGGGACAGCGACCGAGCAGTTCTTC

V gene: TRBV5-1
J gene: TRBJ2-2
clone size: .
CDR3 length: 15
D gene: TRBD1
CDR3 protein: CASSPGQGTTGELFF
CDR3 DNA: TGCGCCAGCAGCCCCGGACAGGGGACCACCGGGGAGCTGTTTTTT

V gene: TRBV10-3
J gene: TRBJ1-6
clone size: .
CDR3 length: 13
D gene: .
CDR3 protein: CAISGSLNSPLHF
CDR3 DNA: TGTGCCATCAGTGGGTCCCTAAATTCACCCCTCCACTTT

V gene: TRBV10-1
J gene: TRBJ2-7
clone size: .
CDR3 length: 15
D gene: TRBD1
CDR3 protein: CASSGGGQEPYEQYF
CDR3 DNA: TGCGCCAGCAGTGGCGGCGGACAGGAGCCCTACGAGCAGTACTTC

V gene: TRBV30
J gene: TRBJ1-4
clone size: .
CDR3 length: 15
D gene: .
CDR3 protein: CAWRGPGGENEKLFF
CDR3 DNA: TGTGCCTGGAGAGGCCCAGGAGGCGAAAATGAAAAACTGTTTTTT

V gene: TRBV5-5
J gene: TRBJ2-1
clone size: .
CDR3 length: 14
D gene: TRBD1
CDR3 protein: CASSLGDRGNEQFF
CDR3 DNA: TGTGCCAGCAGCTTGGGGGACAGGGGCAATGAGCAGTTCTTC

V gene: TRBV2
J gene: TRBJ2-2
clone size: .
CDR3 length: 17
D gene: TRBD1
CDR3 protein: CASTRTGGVGIAGELFF
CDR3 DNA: TGTGCCAGTACCCGGACAGGGGGTGTCGGAATAGCCGGGGAGCTGTTTTTT

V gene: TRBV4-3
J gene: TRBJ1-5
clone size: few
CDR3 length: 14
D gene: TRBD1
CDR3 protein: CASSLGQGNQPQHF
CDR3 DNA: TGCGCCAGCAGCCTGGGACAGGGCAATCAGCCCCAGCATTTT

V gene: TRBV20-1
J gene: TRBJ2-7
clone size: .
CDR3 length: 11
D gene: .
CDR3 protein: CSARDSYEQYF
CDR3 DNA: TGCAGTGCCAGGGATTCTTACGAGCAGTACTTC

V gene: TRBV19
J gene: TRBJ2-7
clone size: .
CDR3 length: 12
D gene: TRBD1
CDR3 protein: CASGTGAYEQYF
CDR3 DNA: TGTGCCAGTGGGACAGGTGCCTACGAGCAGTACTTC

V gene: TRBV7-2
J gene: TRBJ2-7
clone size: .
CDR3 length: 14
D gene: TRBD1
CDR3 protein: CASSPRQGHYEQYF
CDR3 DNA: TGTGCCAGCAGCCCCCGACAGGGCCACTACGAGCAGTACTTC

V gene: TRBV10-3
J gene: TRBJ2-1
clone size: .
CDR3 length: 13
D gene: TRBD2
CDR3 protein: CAISERESGGSIF
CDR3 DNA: TGTGCCATCAGTGAGAGGGAGAGCGGGGGGTCGATCTTC

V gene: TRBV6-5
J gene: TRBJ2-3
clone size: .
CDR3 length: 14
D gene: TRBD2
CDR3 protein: CASSSTGGADTQYF
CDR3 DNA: TGTGCCAGCAGCTCGACGGGGGGGGCAGATACGCAGTATTTT

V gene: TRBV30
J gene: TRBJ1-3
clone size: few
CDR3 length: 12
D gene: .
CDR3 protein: CAWSYSGNTIYF
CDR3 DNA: TGTGCCTGGAGCTACTCTGGAAACACCATATATTTT

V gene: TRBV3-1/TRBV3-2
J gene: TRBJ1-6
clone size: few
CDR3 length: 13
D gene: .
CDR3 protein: CASSQDSNSPLHF
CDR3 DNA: TGTGCCAGCAGCCAAGACAGTAATTCACCCCTCCACTTT

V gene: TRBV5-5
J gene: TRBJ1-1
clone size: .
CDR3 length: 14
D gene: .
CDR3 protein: CASLQGQMNTEAFF
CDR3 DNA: TGTGCCAGCCTCCAGGGACAAATGAACACTGAAGCTTTCTTT

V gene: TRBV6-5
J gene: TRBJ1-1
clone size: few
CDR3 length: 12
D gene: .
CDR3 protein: CASSLQGTEAFF
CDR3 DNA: TGTGCCAGCAGTCTACAGGGAACTGAAGCTTTCTTT

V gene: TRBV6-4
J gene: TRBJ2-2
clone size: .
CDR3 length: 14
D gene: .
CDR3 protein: CASSRSPGPGELFF
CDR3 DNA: TGTGCCAGCAGCAGGAGCCCAGGGCCCGGGGAGCTGTTTTTT

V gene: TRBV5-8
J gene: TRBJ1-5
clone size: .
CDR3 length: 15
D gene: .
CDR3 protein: CASSLAGYSNQPQHF
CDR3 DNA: TGTGCCAGCAGCTTGGCAGGTTATAGCAATCAGCCCCAGCATTTT

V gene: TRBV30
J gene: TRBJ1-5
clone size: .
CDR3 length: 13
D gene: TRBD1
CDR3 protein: CAWKDRYYQPQHF
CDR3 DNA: TGTGCCTGGAAGGACAGGTACTATCAGCCCCAGCATTTT

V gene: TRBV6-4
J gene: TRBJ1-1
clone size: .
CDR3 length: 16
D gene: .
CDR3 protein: CASSPGTTSGNTEAFF
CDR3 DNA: TGTGCCAGCAGCCCCGGGACAACCTCGGGGAACACTGAAGCTTTCTTT